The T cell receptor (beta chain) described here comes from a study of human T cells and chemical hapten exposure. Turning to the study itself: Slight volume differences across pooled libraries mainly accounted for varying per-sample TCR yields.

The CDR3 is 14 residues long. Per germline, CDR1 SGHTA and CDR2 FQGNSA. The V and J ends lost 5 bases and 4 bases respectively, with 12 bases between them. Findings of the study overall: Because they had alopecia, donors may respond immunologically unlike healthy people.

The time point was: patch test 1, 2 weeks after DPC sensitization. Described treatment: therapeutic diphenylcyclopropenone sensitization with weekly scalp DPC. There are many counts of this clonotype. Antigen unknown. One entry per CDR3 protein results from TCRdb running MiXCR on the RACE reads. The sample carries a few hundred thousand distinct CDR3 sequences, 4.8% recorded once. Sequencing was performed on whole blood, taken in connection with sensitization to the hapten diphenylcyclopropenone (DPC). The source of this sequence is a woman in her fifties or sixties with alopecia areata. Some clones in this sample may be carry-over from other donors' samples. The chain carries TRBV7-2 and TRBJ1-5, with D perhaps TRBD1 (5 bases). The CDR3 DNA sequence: TGTGCCAGCAGCCCCGGACAAGCAAATCAGCCCCAGCATTTT. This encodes CASSPGQANQPQHF.